The rows below give T cell receptor beta chains drawn from one sample of a study of T cell clones after liver transplantation. Libraries were prepared by immunoSEQ multiplex PCR; TCRdb keeps only in-frame clonotypes and omits some of them. The data contain approximately 68,000 clones, over 70% of them singletons. The sample in question was CD4+ T cells from blood, obtained before liver transplant. These receptors all stem from a human donor who received a liver transplant. Each CDR3 is given with its conserved first and last residue. A D gene is named only where the DNA matches it firmly. Clone size is shown for a subset of rows, as once, few, many or a class of expanded clone.

>TRBV7-3|TRBD2|NA|TRBJ2-5
TGTGCCAGCAGCACGGGACTAGCGGAGGGTGCCTCCGAGACCCAGTACTTC
CASSTGLAEGASETQYF
>TRBV10-3|NA|NA|TRBJ2-7
TGTGCCATCAGTGTGAGGGGGGGGTCCTACGAGCAGTACTTC
CAISVRGGSYEQYF
>TRBV29-1|TRBD2|NA|TRBJ2-1
TGCAGCGTTACCGGACTAGCGGGAGGGAATGAGCAGTTCTTC
CSVTGLAGGNEQFF
>TRBV19|NA|NA|TRBJ2-1
TGTGCCAGTAGTTCCCCGCCCGGCGGACTTTTTAGCTCCTACAATGAGCAGTTCTTC
CASSSPPGGLFSSYNEQFF
>TRBV11-2|NA|NA|TRBJ1-2
TGTGCCAGCAGCTTAGGGCGGCAGGACTATGGCTACACCTTC
CASSLGRQDYGYTF
>TRBV11-2|NA|NA|TRBJ2-1
TGTGCCAGCAGCTCTCACGGAGGGCCAGCCAATGAGCAGTTCTTC
CASSSHGGPANEQFF
>TRBV6-1|NA|medium-sized|TRBJ2-7
TGTGCCAGCAGGGACTACGAGCAGTACTTC
CASRDYEQYF
>TRBV5-4|NA|NA|TRBJ2-7
TGTGCCAGCAGCGCGGCGTCAGGGGTCCGCGAGCAGTACTTC
CASSAASGVREQYF
>TRBV7-9|TRBD1|few|TRBJ1-4
TGTGCCAGCAGCTTAGCACAGGGGAATGAAAAACTGTTTTTT
CASSLAQGNEKLFF
>TRBV30|NA|once|TRBJ2-2
TGTGCCTGGATGGGGGATCGGGACACCGGGGAGCTGTTTTTT
CAWMGDRDTGELFF
>TRBV2|NA|NA|TRBJ2-7
TGTGCCAGCGAAGACAGCGGCGAGATCTACGAGCAGTACTTC
CASEDSGEIYEQYF
>TRBV11-2|NA|NA|TRBJ2-7
TGTGCCAGCAGCTTAAGATGGGCCTACGAGCAGTACTTC
CASSLRWAYEQYF
>TRBV30|NA|NA|TRBJ2-6
TGTGCCTGGAGTCCCCGGGGGCTTCGGCGATCGGCGTCTGGGGCCAACGTCCTGACTTTC
CAWSPRGLRRSASGANVLTF
>TRBV28|TRBD1|once|TRBJ1-3
TGTGCCAGTACCCGACAGGGGGGCTCTGGAAACACCATATATTTT
CASTRQGGSGNTIYF
>TRBV7-2|TRBD2|once|TRBJ2-7
TGTGCCAGCAGCTTAGGACTAGCGGCGCTCTACGAGCAGTACTTC
CASSLGLAALYEQYF
>TRBV28|NA|once|TRBJ1-2
TGTGCCAGCAGTTTTTCAGGGCGTCATGGCTACACCTTC
CASSFSGRHGYTF
>TRBV18|TRBD1|NA|TRBJ2-7
TGTGCCAGCTCACCGGACAGGTACGAGCAGTATTTC
CASSPDRYEQYF
>TRBV28|NA|few|TRBJ1-1
TGTGCCAGCAGTTTAGGGCAGAACACTGAAGCTTTCTTT
CASSLGQNTEAFF
>TRBV18|NA|NA|TRBJ1-5
TGTGCCAGCTCACGGGTTGGGCAGGATTTTAGCAATCAGCCCCAGCATTTT
CASSRVGQDFSNQPQHF
>TRBV6-5|NA|NA|TRBJ2-2
TGTGCCAGCAGTTTTAACCGAAGAATTGGGACCGGGGAGCTGTTTTTT
CASSFNRRIGTGELFF
>TRBV6-1|TRBD1|NA|TRBJ2-7
TGTGCCAGCAGACCTCGGGACAGGGTATTCGAGCAGTACTTC
CASRPRDRVFEQYF
>TRBV27|NA|many|TRBJ2-7
TGTGCCAGCAGTTTATCGAGGCAGGCTGACTACGAGCAGTACTTC
CASSLSRQADYEQYF
>TRBV5-1|NA|NA|TRBJ1-1
TGCGCCAGCAGGCCAGGTACCGGGGGCACTGAAGCTTTCTTT
CASRPGTGGTEAFF
>TRBV29-1|TRBD2|few|TRBJ2-3
TGCAGCGTTGGTGGCAGGGAGGGAGATACGCAGTATTTT
CSVGGREGDTQYF
>TRBV10-3|TRBD1|NA|TRBJ1-5
TGTGCCATCAGGGACAGGGGGGGGAGCAATCAGCCCCAGCATTTT
CAIRDRGGSNQPQHF
>TRBV5-6|NA|many|TRBJ1-5
TGTGCCAGCAGCGGGGGGGTTTATAGCAATCAGCCCCAGCATTTT
CASSGGVYSNQPQHF
>TRBV11-3|NA|medium-sized|TRBJ1-4
TGTGCCAGCAGCTTAGCCCGGTCTAATGAAAAACTGTTTTTT
CASSLARSNEKLFF
>TRBV6-4|TRBD1|NA|TRBJ1-2
TGTGCCAGCAGCGGACAGGGGTGGGGCTACACCTTC
CASSGQGWGYTF
>TRBV7-2|NA|NA|TRBJ2-1
TGTGCCAGCAGTAGTGGGGGTTCCAGCTCCTACAATGAGCAGTTCTTC
CASSSGGSSSYNEQFF
>TRBV7-8|NA|NA|TRBJ2-1
TGTGCCAGCAGCTTAGGCGCGGGGGCCAGCTCCTACAATGAGCAGTTCTTC
CASSLGAGASSYNEQFF
>TRBV5-1|TRBD1|NA|TRBJ1-4
TGCGCCAGCAGCGGCCTAGGACAGGGGGGTGAAAAACTGTTTTTT
CASSGLGQGGEKLFF
>TRBV5-1|NA|NA|TRBJ1-1
TGCGCCAGCAGCTTAAGGGCTGACACTGAAGCTTTCTTT
CASSLRADTEAFF
>TRBV2|NA|NA|TRBJ2-1
TGTGCCAGCAGTAGGGAAAGTGGACAGCAGTTCTTC
CASSRESGQQFF
>TRBV5-8|NA|NA|TRBJ2-7
TGTGCCAGCAGCTTGGAGAGGCCCTCCGACGAGCAGTACTTC
CASSLERPSDEQYF
>TRBV5-1|NA|NA|TRBJ1-1
TGCGCCAGCAGCTTCCTTAGCTTCGGGGAAGCTTTCTTT
CASSFLSFGEAFF